A selection of T cell receptor beta chains follows, all from one sample in a study of T cells in Graves' hyperthyroidism and ophthalmopathy. TCRdb ran MiXCR on the multiplex PCR reads and lists one entry per CDR3 protein. Of some 770,000 distinct CDR3 sequences in the sample, 15% to 20% are singletons; the top ten hold under 10%. Sample: blood. These receptors were taken from a man between 18 and 29 years old with Graves' hyperthyroidism. Both conserved end residues are part of each CDR3. A D gene is named only where the DNA matches it firmly. Some rows have no size entry. The others give once, few or many, or a class for an expanded clone.

D gene	V gene	clone size	J gene	CDR3 DNA	CDR3 protein
.	TRBV7-2	.	TRBJ2-7	TGTGCCAGCAGACTCTCTCCTGGATCGAGCTCCTACGAGCAGTACTTC	CASRLSPGSSSYEQYF
.	TRBV18	many	TRBJ1-1	TGTGCCAGCTCACCACCCCCCCGGACTGAAGCTTTCTTT	CASSPPPRTEAFF
TRBD2	TRBV7-6	many	TRBJ2-7	TGTGCCAGCAGCTCCGTACTAGCGACTTTCTCCTACGAGCAGTACTTC	CASSSVLATFSYEQYF
TRBD1	TRBV5-1	many	TRBJ1-6	TGCGCCAGCAGCAGACAGGGGGCGCGTAATTCACCCCTCCACTTT	CASSRQGARNSPLHF
TRBD2	TRBV27	.	TRBJ2-3	TGTGCCAGCAGTCTTACCCTCATTCCCGCGGGGGGCACAGATACGCAGTATTTT	CASSLTLIPAGGTDTQYF
.	TRBV12-3/TRBV12-4	few	TRBJ2-2	TGTGCCAGCACCAATCGGGCCCTCGGGGAGCTGTTTTTT	CASTNRALGELFF
TRBD2	TRBV7-2	few	TRBJ2-7	TGTGCCAGCAGCTTAGAAACTAGCGGGGGATACGAGCAGTACTTC	CASSLETSGGYEQYF
.	TRBV27	few	TRBJ2-3	TGTGCCAGCAGTTTACGGGGCGCGAGAGTGAATACGCAGTATTTT	CASSLRGARVNTQYF
.	TRBV12-3/TRBV12-4	many	TRBJ1-2	TGTGCCAGCAGTATCAGGAACGCGAATGGCTACACCTTC	CASSIRNANGYTF
.	TRBV12-3/TRBV12-4	.	TRBJ1-1	TGTGCCAGCAGACCCACGGGGGGAGAAACTGAAGCTTTCTTT	CASRPTGGETEAFF